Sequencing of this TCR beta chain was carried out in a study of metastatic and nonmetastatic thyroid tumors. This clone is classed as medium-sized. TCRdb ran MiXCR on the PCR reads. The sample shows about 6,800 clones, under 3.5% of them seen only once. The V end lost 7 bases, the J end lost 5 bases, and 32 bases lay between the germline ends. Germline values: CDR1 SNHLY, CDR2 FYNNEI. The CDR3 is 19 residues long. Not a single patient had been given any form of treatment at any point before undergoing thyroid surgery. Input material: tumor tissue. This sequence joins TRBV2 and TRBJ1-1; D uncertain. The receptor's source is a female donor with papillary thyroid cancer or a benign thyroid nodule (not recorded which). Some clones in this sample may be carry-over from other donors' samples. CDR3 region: CASKIRSITPVGGRTEAFF. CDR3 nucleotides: TGTGCCAGCAAAATCCGGAGTATAACGCCTGTGGGAGGTAGGACTGAAGCTTTCTTT. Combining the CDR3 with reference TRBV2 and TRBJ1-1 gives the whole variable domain EPEVTQTPSHQVTQMGQEVILRCVPISNHLYFYWYRQILGQKVEFLVSFYNNEISEKSEIFDDQFSVERPDGSNFTLKIRSTKLEDSAMYFCASKIRSITPVGGRTEAFFGQGTRLTVV.